This TCR beta chain comes out of a study of cytomegalovirus exposure and HLA in healthy donors. For the study at large: It was reported in a later analysis that the same platform had been used for the 100 to 150 validation repertoires as for the 666 first-cohort repertoires.

CDR1 SGHTA and CDR2 FQGNSA come from the germline V gene. The CDR3 has 16 residues. V shed 0 bases and J shed 1 base, with 9 bases lying between them. Some clones are missing from TCRdb's copy, which holds only in-frame ones; the method was immunoSEQ multiplex PCR. The table shows tens of thousands of clones, with approximately 85% occurring only once. General study points: Reportedly, diagnosis of cytomegalovirus status by the classifier showed high specificity and sensitivity. The study recorded 160 or so TCR beta chains that were cytomegalovirus-associated.

A word on this clone: Its target is not known.

Sequencing input: PBMCs. This sequence was found in a woman aged 25-40 years in good health and CMV-seronegative. The chain uses TRBV7-2 and TRBJ2-2; D possibly corresponds to TRBD1 (6 bases). CDR3 residues: CASSLAPTGNTGELFF. The DNA for the CDR3 is TGTGCCAGCAGCTTAGCGCCGACAGGGAACACCGGGGAGCTGTTTTTT.